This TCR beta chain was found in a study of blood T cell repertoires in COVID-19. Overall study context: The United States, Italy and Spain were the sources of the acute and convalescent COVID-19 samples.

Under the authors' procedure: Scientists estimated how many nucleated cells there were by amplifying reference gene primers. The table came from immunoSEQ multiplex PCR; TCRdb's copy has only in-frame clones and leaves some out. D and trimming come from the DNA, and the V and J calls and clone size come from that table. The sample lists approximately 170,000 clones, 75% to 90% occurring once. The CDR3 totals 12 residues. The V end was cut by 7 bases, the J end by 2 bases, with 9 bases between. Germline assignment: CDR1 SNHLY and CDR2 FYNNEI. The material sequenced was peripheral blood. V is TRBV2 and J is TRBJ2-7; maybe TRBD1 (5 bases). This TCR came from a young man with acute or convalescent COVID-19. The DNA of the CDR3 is TGTGCCAGCAAGGACATTCCCTACGAGCAGTACTTC. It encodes CASKDIPYEQYF.